The next 21 T cell receptor beta chains were all read from a single sample in a study of cytomegalovirus exposure and HLA in healthy donors. The PCR contained 60 Vbeta and 13 Jbeta primers. Method: immunoSEQ multiplex PCR; TCRdb's copy keeps in-frame clones and lacks some. The sample records approximately 110,000 clones, 67% being singletons. The material sequenced was PBMCs. The receptors stem from a man aged 18 to 35 in good health and CMV-seropositive.

The chain is built from TRBV6-6 and TRBJ2-1; D gene unclear. V lost 2 bases to trimming and J lost 4 bases, with 6 bases between them. This CDR3 has 13 amino acids. Germline-derived CDR1 and CDR2 are MNHNY and SVGAGI (reference sequence). CDR3 sequence: CASSYSQYNEQFF. The CDR3 DNA reads TGTGCCAGCAGTTACAGTCAGTACAATGAGCAGTTCTTC.

This clone was seen more than once but under ten times. The CDR3 sequence: CASRSHGEFDYEQYF. The CDR3 DNA reads as TGTGCCAGTAGATCCCATGGGGAGTTCGATTACGAGCAGTACTTC. The chain combines TRBV19 with TRBJ2-7; D is possibly TRBD2 (5 bases). There are 15 residues in the CDR3. V lost 6 bases to trimming and J lost 4 bases, with 19 bases between them. Germline V lookup: CDR1 LNHDA, CDR2 SQIVND (reference sequence).

This chain joins TRBV6-1 and TRBJ2-3; 7 bases agree with TRBD2. The V and J ends lost 4 bases and 3 bases, in that order; junction bases with no gene match: 10. The CDR3 runs 16 residues. Germline V lookup: CDR1 MNHNS, CDR2 SASEGT. The CDR3: CASSAGSGEKTDTQYF. DNA of the CDR3: TGTGCCAGCAGTGCGGGGAGCGGGGAGAAGACAGATACGCAGTATTTT.

Remarks on this clone: A junction boundary mismatches the germline segment, possibly from a read error. This chain joins TRBV28 and TRBJ1-2; no clear D gene. The CDR3 totals 12 residues. Germline assignment: CDR1 MDHEN and CDR2 SYDVKM. CDR3 bases: TGTGCCACTAGAGGTGGGTTATATGGTTACACCTTC. Its protein is CATRGGLYGYTF.

J is TRBJ2-5 and V is TRBV7-9; D ambiguous. Germline-derived CDR1 and CDR2 are SEHNR and FQNEAQ (reference sequence). The CDR3 spans 12 residues. Trimming shortened V by 2 bases and J by 3 bases, and 4 bases separated the two germline ends. CDR3 sequence reads: CASSLPEETQYF. DNA of the CDR3: TGTGCCAGCAGCTTACCCGAAGAGACCCAGTACTTC. Combining the CDR3 with reference TRBV7-9 and TRBJ2-5 gives the whole variable domain DTGVSQNPRHKITKRGQNVTFRCDPISEHNRLYWYRQTLGQGPEFLTYFQNEAQLEKSRLLSDRFSAERPKGSFSTLEIQRTEQGDSAMYLCASSLPEETQYFGPGTRLLVL.

To note about this clone: The junction departs from germline at one end; a sequencing error may be responsible. V is TRBV7-9 and J is TRBJ2-7; 8 bases agree with TRBD2. The CDR3 contains 15 residues. Germline V gene lookup returns CDR1 SEHNR and CDR2 FQNEAQ (reference sequence). The DNA for the CDR3 is TGTTCCAGCAGCTTAGCCGGGGGGGGGTACTACGAGCAGTACTTC. Translation gives CSSSLAGGGYYEQYF.

The rearrangement links TRBV5-4 to TRBJ2-3; 7 bases match TRBD2. The V gene end was trimmed by 4 bases and the J gene end by 0 bases; junction bases not matched to a gene: 11. The germline V gene has CDR1 SGHNT and CDR2 YYREEE (reference sequence). The length of the CDR3 is 17 residues. Here the CDR3 DNA reads TGTGCCAGCAGCGAAGCGGGGCGACGCCCAAGCACAGATACGCAGTATTTT. Residues: CASSEAGRRPSTDTQYF.

V and J are TRBV6-5 and TRBJ2-3, with D hard to call. The CDR3 totals 14 residues. Germline CDR1 is MNHEY and CDR2 is SVGAGI. V gave up 0 bases and J gave up 2 bases, with 6 bases separating them. The CDR3 region has the DNA TGTGCCAGCAGTTACTCCGGTCTCACAGATACGCAGTATTTT. Encoded protein: CASSYSGLTDTQYF.

The chain uses TRBV7-9 and TRBJ1-6; maybe TRBD1 (6 bases). From germline, CDR1 is SEHNR and CDR2 FQNEAQ (reference sequence). V lost 5 bases and J lost 7, with 15 bases in between. CDR3 length: 15 amino acids. The CDR3 spells CASSPGDILNSPLHF. The CDR3 DNA sequence: TGTGCCAGCAGCCCCGGGGACATCCTAAATTCACCCCTCCACTTT. Filled out from reference TRBV7-9 and TRBJ1-6, the complete variable domain reads DTGVSQNPRHKITKRGQNVTFRCDPISEHNRLYWYRQTLGQGPEFLTYFQNEAQLEKSRLLSDRFSAERPKGSFSTLEIQRTEQGDSAMYLCASSPGDILNSPLHFGNGTRLTVT.

This chain joins TRBV28 and TRBJ1-4; the D is unclear. Trimming took off 3 bases at V and 0 bases at J, with 5 bases between the two ends. This CDR3 is 14 amino acids long. The germline V gene has CDR1 MDHEN and CDR2 SYDVKM. The chain's CDR3 is CASSLQATNEKLFF. CDR3 nucleotide sequence: TGTGCCAGCAGTTTGCAGGCAACTAATGAAAAACTGTTTTTT.

This chain connects TRBV18 to TRBJ2-3; 7 bases are shared with TRBD1. J lost 6 bases, V lost 5 bases, and 5 bases had no gene match. Looked up from germline, CDR1 is KGHSH and CDR2 is LQKENI. CDR3 length: 13 residues. As DNA, the CDR3 is TGTGCCAGCTCAACAACAGGGGAGGATACGCAGTATTTT. Amino acids: CASSTTGEDTQYF.

V and J are TRBV10-1 and TRBJ1-2, with unresolved D. The CDR3 sequence is 13 residues long. Germline CDR1 WNHNN, CDR2 SYGVQD (reference sequence). Trimming removed 4 bases from V and 3 bases from J, with 9 bases in between. The CDR3 region has the DNA TGCGCCAGCAGTGCATTCGCGGACTATGGCTACACCTTC. Translation gives CASSAFADYGYTF.

The V and J genes are TRBV6-6 and TRBJ2-5, with 8 bases fitting TRBD2. In germline, CDR1 is MNHNY, CDR2 SVGAGI (reference sequence). This CDR3 has 16 residues. J lost 2 bases, V lost 0 bases, and 5 bases had no gene match. The CDR3 bases are TGTGCCAGCAGTTACTCTTCCAGCGGGGGACAAGAGACCCAGTACTTC. Protein sequence: CASSYSSSGGQETQYF.

The sample holds a few counts of this clone. The chain has TRBV15 and TRBJ1-2, with D perhaps TRBD1 (5 bases). The germline V gene encodes CDR1 LNHNV and CDR2 YYDKDF (reference sequence). Trimming shortened V by 0 bases and J by 6 bases, and 11 bases separated the two germline ends. CDR3 size: 14 residues. The CDR3 DNA sequence: TGTGCCACCAGCAGAGACAGGGTGGTCGATGGCTACACCTTC. It translates to CATSRDRVVDGYTF.

This clone was found a few times. The chain uses TRBV28 and TRBJ2-5; 7 positions agree with TRBD2. Germline V gene data show CDR1 as MDHEN and CDR2 as SYDVKM. This CDR3 is built from 16 residues. V was clipped by 5 bases and J by 3 bases; unmatched bases: 12. In nucleotides, the CDR3 is TGTGCCAGCAGTCCCTCCGGGACTATTGGGAAAGAGACCCAGTACTTC. It encodes CASSPSGTIGKETQYF.

The CDR3 nucleotides are TGTGCCAGCAGCTTAGTTCCTGTGACTGAAGCTTTCTTT. It yields the protein CASSLVPVTEAFF. This chain joins TRBV11-3 and TRBJ1-1; D is ambiguous. CDR1 and CDR2 (germline): SGHNT, YENEEA. The CDR3 is 13 amino acids. V shed 1 base and J shed 5 bases, with 8 bases lying between them.

J is TRBJ2-1 and V is TRBV2, with 16 bases lining up with TRBD2. In germline, CDR1 is SNHLY, CDR2 FYNNEI. V shed 5 bases and J 6 bases; nucleotides not matched to a gene: 7. The CDR3 is 17 amino acids. The DNA of the CDR3 is TGTGCCAGCAGTCGGGGACTAGCGGGGGGGCTATCCAATGAGCAGTTCTTC. This translates into CASSRGLAGGLSNEQFF.

This chain joins TRBV5-6 and TRBJ2-7; possibly TRBD2 for D (5 bases). CDR1 and CDR2 (germline): SGHDT, YYEEEE. The CDR3 totals 15 residues. V shed 4 bases and J shed 0 bases, with 14 bases lying between them. DNA for the CDR3: TGTGCCAGCAGCGAGGAGGTCGCGTTCTCCTACGAGCAGTACTTC. Translated, it gives CASSEEVAFSYEQYF.

This clone was observed a handful of times. This chain joins TRBV5-1 and TRBJ1-1; perhaps TRBD1 as D (5 bases). CDR1 is SGHRS, CDR2 YFSETQ, per germline. V shed 4 bases and J shed 1 base, with 17 bases lying between them. This CDR3 region has 16 residues. This CDR3 is CASSPQGLGKNTEAFF. DNA for the CDR3: TGCGCCAGCAGCCCGCAGGGTCTGGGGAAGAACACTGAAGCTTTCTTT. The variable domain in full, completed from reference TRBV5-1 and TRBJ1-1, reads KAGVTQTPRYLIKTRGQQVTLSCSPISGHRSVSWYQQTPGQGLQFLFEYFSETQRNKGNFPGRFSGRQFSNSRSEMNVSTLELGDSALYLCASSPQGLGKNTEAFFGQGTRLTVV.

The table lists this clone with a few counts. This chain joins TRBV2 and TRBJ1-1; TRBD1 is a possible D gene (5 bases). Trimming cost V 8 bases and J 5 bases, with 9 bases left between them. Germline CDR1 SNHLY, CDR2 FYNNEI. CDR3 length equals 11 residues. The CDR3 spells CASGGGTEAFF. The CDR3, as DNA: TGTGCCAGCGGGGGGGGGACTGAAGCTTTCTTT. Full variable domain (missing parts from reference TRBV2 and TRBJ1-1): EPEVTQTPSHQVTQMGQEVILRCVPISNHLYFYWYRQILGQKVEFLVSFYNNEISEKSEIFDDQFSVERPDGSNFTLKIRSTKLEDSAMYFCASGGGTEAFFGQGTRLTVV.

The chain carries TRBV4-1 and TRBJ2-6, with D possibly matching TRBD2 (5 bases). Germline lookup yields CDR1 MGHRA and CDR2 YSYEKL. Trimming removed 0 bases at V and 3 bases at J, with 12 bases between. CDR3 size: 17 residues. CDR3 protein: CASSQDGVPYGANVLTF. DNA of the CDR3: TGCGCCAGCAGCCAAGACGGGGTTCCCTATGGGGCCAACGTCCTGACTTTC.